This record concerns one TCR beta chain sequence. The antigen it binds to is not known. Qualities for individual bases were not recorded, and no much larger clone is one base off. TCRbeta CDR3 regions were amplified from genomic DNA using the immunoSEQ Assay, a bias-controlled multiplex PCR. On the study's bioinformatics: Nucleated cell counts per sample were estimated from amplification of reference gene primers within the assay. To quantify the absolute abundance of each unique TCRbeta CDR3 rearrangement, sequence reads were collapsed and filtered. For each sample, productive Simpson clonality was calculated by taking the square root of Simpson's diversity index across productive rearrangements. Here the immuneACCESS table is served through TCRdb, limited to in-frame sequences with V and J called. Missing clones are a known gap in these copies; in checked studies unresolved V genes cover under half, and the rest lacks a known reason. The DNA was the basis for D and trimming; V, J and clone size are from that table. Across this sample there are 30,000 to 35,000 clones, with approximately 85% seen only once. Around 8.6% of the sample comes from the top ten.

The entry originates in a study of blood T cell repertoires in COVID-19 (dated by TCRdb to between 2020 and 2021). For the study in its entirety: The collaborator samples originated in the United States, Italy and Spain and spanned the acute and convalescent phases of COVID-19. Deeply sampled blood TCRbeta repertoires from subjects exposed to, actively infected with, or recovered from COVID-19 were included in the dataset. The prospective study material was composed of cDNA or gDNA derived from T cells, B-cell-depleted T cells, or PBMCs. Where HLA class I and class II types were available, the types were taken from metadata supplied by the sample provider, not from assay-based typing. The repertoires were released in a freely available public database meant as a resource for research on the immune response to SARS-CoV-2. The samples were drawn from two sources: the first 160 participants of the ongoing ImmuneRACE study, and fewer than 1,500 subjects contributed by 6 global collaborators. Nearly every sample came with metadata listing a de-identified subject ID, COVID-19 status, age in years and sex.

Broader findings and caveats from the paper: The quantity of clinical and demographic metadata differed by source and by participant and was supplied without curation.

Collaborating institutions collected whole blood in K2EDTA tubes following their own protocols. For TCRbeta analysis, collaborators shipped samples as frozen whole blood, isolated PBMCs, or DNA extracted from either of those sample types. The source of this sequence is a man older than 75 with active COVID-19. Sequences were obtained from peripheral blood.

The CDR3: CASSLPDRREQYF. The base sequence is TGTGCCAGCAGTTTACCGGACAGGCGCGAGCAGTACTTC. Recombination connected TRBV28 to TRBJ2-7, and 7 junctional nucleotides match TRBD1. The CDR3 starts with the cysteine, ends with the phenylalanine, and has 13 residues. Just CDR3 DNA is preserved here, 39 bases in frame from base 1. The germline V gene specifies MDHEN as CDR1 and SYDVKM as CDR2. After removal of 2 bases from V and 6 bases from J, the junction retains 4 bases not matched to a gene.